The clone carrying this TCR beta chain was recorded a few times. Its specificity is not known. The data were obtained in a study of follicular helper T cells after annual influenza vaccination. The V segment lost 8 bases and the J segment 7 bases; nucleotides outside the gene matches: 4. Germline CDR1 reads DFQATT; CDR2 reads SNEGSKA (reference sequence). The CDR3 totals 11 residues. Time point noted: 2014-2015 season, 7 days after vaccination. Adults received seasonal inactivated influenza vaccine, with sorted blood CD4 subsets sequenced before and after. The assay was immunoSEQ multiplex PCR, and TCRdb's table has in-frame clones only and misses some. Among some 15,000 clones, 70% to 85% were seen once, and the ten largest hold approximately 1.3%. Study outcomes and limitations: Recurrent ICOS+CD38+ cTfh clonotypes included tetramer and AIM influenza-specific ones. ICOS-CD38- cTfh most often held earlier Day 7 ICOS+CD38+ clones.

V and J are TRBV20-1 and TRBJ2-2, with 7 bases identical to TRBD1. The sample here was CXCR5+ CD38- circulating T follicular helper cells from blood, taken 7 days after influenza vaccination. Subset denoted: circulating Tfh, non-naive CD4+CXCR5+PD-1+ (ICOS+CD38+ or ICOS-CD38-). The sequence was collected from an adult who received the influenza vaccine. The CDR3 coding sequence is TGCAGTACACAGGGGTACGGGGAGCTGTTTTTT. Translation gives CSTQGYGELFF.